The rows below give T cell receptor beta chains drawn from one sample of a study of blood T cell dynamics during melanoma immunotherapy. TCRdb's copy holds only in-frame clones and misses some; the assay was immunoSEQ multiplex PCR. This table has about 14,000 clones, 75% to 90% appearing once. The specimen was blood, collected from a patient treated with checkpoint blockade. Receptors originate from a human donor with melanoma. The CDR3 runs from the conserved cysteine through the conserved F or W. The D gene is left open where the match is weak.

CDR3,DNA,V,D,J
CASSRDLVEQFF,TGTGCCAGTAGCCGCGACCTGGTGGAGCAGTTCTTC,TRBV19,NA,TRBJ2-1
CASSFSQGNYEQYF,TGTGCCAGCAGCTTTTCGCAGGGGAACTACGAGCAGTACTTC,TRBV7-2,NA,TRBJ2-7
CASSHYNEQFF,TGCGCCAGCAGCCACTACAATGAGCAGTTCTTC,TRBV4-3,NA,TRBJ2-1
CASSLVRGAEQFF,TGTGCCAGCAGCTTAGTTAGAGGAGCAGAGCAGTTCTTC,TRBV7-2,NA,TRBJ2-1
CASSQGAVRGYGYTF,TGTGCCAGCAGCCAAGGGGCCGTGCGGGGCTATGGCTACACCTTC,TRBV14,NA,TRBJ1-2
CASLASGSYEQYF,TGTGCCTCCCTGGCTAGCGGGAGCTACGAGCAGTACTTC,TRBV30,TRBD2,TRBJ2-7
CASSLGLLDEQFF,TGTGCCAGCAGTTTAGGCCTCCTAGATGAGCAGTTCTTC,TRBV27,NA,TRBJ2-1
CASSDWGSTDTQYF,TGTGCCAGCAGTGATTGGGGGTCGACAGATACGCAGTATTTT,TRBV25-1,NA,TRBJ2-3
CASSSRDVSYEQYF,TGTGCCAGCAGCTCACGGGACGTAAGCTACGAGCAGTACTTC,TRBV7-2,NA,TRBJ2-7
CSVGGGYTF,TGCAGCGTTGGGGGTGGCTACACCTTC,TRBV29-1,NA,TRBJ1-2
CAISEPGISGGDEQFF,TGTGCCATCAGTGAGCCCGGGATTTCAGGGGGCGATGAGCAGTTCTTC,TRBV10-3,TRBD1,TRBJ2-1
CASSLEATATYEQYF,TGTGCCAGCAGCTTAGAAGCGACTGCTACCTACGAGCAGTACTTC,TRBV7-2,NA,TRBJ2-7
CASSLEGAREGTQYF,TGTGCCAGCAGCTTGGAAGGGGCCCGGGAAGGTACGCAGTATTTT,TRBV5-4,NA,TRBJ2-3
CASSQGPTGRTGELFF,TGCGCCAGCAGCCAAGGGCCGACAGGGCGCACCGGGGAGCTGTTTTTT,TRBV4-3,TRBD1,TRBJ2-2